Only a few counts were recorded for the clone carrying this T cell receptor beta chain. Its antigen remains unidentified. This record belongs to a study of shared clonotypes between healthy human individuals. Study details: Used for every donor were three CD4 naive, three CD4 memory, two CD8 naive and one CD8 memory plate. Whole-study findings and limits: Blood alone was sampled, and tissue repertoires likely differ. In the sorted subsets, rarefaction showed sequencing was incomplete despite large depth. Generation probabilities of non-shared clonotypes were lower (relative to those shared by all four donors).

CDR1 KGHSH and CDR2 LQKENI come from the germline V gene. The junction had 10 bases not matched to a gene; V was cut back by 2 bases and J by 3 bases. The CDR3 is 17 residues long. Some clones are missing from TCRdb's copy, which holds only in-frame ones; the method was immunoSEQ multiplex PCR. Among approximately 640,000 clones listed, 60% to 80% were seen once. This rearrangement joins TRBV18 to TRBJ2-7, with TRBD2 matching 10 bases. The sample taken for sequencing was memory CD4+ T cells sorted from blood. Subset here: CD45RA-negative fraction. This receptor was obtained from a woman in her thirties in good health. The CDR3 sequence: CASSPIYGLAANYEQYF. CDR3 nucleotide sequence: TGTGCCAGCTCACCAATCTACGGACTAGCGGCCAACTACGAGCAGTACTTC.